This is a list of T cell receptor beta chains from one sample in a study of blood T cell repertoires in COVID-19. TCRdb's copy holds only in-frame clones and misses some; the assay was immunoSEQ multiplex PCR. In the table there are 250,000 to 400,000 clones, 88% of which are singletons. The sequencing input was peripheral blood. These TCRs come from a young woman with COVID-19, enrolled during active disease. The CDR3 runs from the conserved cysteine through the conserved F or W. Fields, in order: V gene, clone size, D gene, J gene, CDR3 protein, CDR3 DNA. A D gene is named only where the DNA matches it firmly. The size field is filled for only some rows; it gives once, few, many or a size class.

>TRBV9|NA|TRBD1|TRBJ1-1
CASSVGQGGTEAFF
TGTGCCAGCAGCGTGGGACAGGGGGGCACTGAAGCTTTCTTT
>TRBV5-4|NA|NA|TRBJ2-5
CASSSSKLGRQETQYF
TGTGCCAGCAGCTCCTCTAAACTGGGCAGGCAAGAGACCCAGTACTTC
>TRBV5-3|NA|TRBD2|TRBJ2-3
CARSYPNGGGVDTQYF
TGTGCCAGAAGCTATCCTAATGGCGGGGGTGTGGATACGCAGTATTTT
>TRBV15|few|TRBD1|TRBJ1-6
CATSRDLTGGSPLHF
TGTGCCACCAGCAGAGATCTTACAGGGGGCTCACCCCTCCACTTT
>TRBV5-8|NA|NA|TRBJ2-5
CASSSPLGRTQYF
TGTGCCAGCAGCTCGCCTTTAGGGAGGACCCAGTACTTC
>TRBV6-6|few|TRBD2|TRBJ2-3
CASSPPGLAGGPHNTQYF
TGTGCCAGCAGTCCCCCCGGACTAGCGGGGGGGCCTCATAATACGCAGTATTTT
>TRBV24-1|many|TRBD1|TRBJ2-3
CATSDPRQGPPHTQYF
TGTGCCACCAGTGATCCCCGACAGGGTCCACCTCATACGCAGTATTTT
>TRBV19|once|NA|TRBJ1-2
CASSIDFGGRILNYGYTF
TGTGCCAGTAGTATAGATTTTGGAGGCAGGATCCTTAACTATGGCTACACCTTC
>TRBV5-1|NA|NA|TRBJ1-2
CASSSSRGGIAYGYTF
TGCGCCAGCAGCTCGAGTAGGGGGGGCATAGCCTATGGCTACACCTTC
>TRBV16|NA|NA|TRBJ1-5
CASSQSSQPQHF
TGTGCCAGCAGCCAATCGAGTCAGCCCCAGCATTTT
>TRBV5-6|NA|NA|TRBJ2-3
CASSFDRAHGTQYF
TGTGCCAGCAGCTTTGATCGAGCGCATGGTACGCAGTATTTT
>TRBV12-5|NA|NA|TRBJ2-1
CASAYVNSYNEQFF
TGTGCTAGTGCCTACGTGAACTCATACAATGAGCAGTTCTTC
>TRBV7-2|NA|TRBD1|TRBJ2-7
CASSFTGGSYEQYF
TGTGCCAGCAGCTTTACAGGGGGCAGCTACGAGCAGTACTTC
>TRBV6-4|NA|TRBD2|TRBJ2-1
CASSAEVAGVNEQFF
TGTGCCAGCAGTGCTGAGGTAGCGGGGGTCAATGAGCAGTTCTTC
>TRBV11-3|once|NA|TRBJ1-3
CASSFLGNTIYF
TGTGCCAGCAGCTTTCTTGGAAACACCATATATTTT
>TRBV19|NA|NA|TRBJ1-1
CASSTRQHYTEAFF
TGTGCCAGTAGTACTAGACAGCACTACACTGAAGCTTTCTTT
>TRBV6-4|few|NA|TRBJ2-2
CASSDSAQTGELFF
TGTGCCAGCAGTGACTCGGCCCAAACCGGGGAGCTGTTTTTT
>TRBV4-1|NA|NA|TRBJ2-6
CASSQAGSSGANVLTF
TGCGCCAGCAGCCAAGCCGGCAGTAGCGGGGCCAACGTCCTGACTTTC
>TRBV20-1|NA|NA|TRBJ1-6
CSASPTRNSPLHF
TGCAGTGCTAGTCCCACAAGAAATTCACCCCTCCACTTT
>TRBV9|NA|TRBD2|TRBJ2-7
CASSSGLAGLGEQYF
TGTGCCAGCAGCTCCGGACTAGCGGGGTTAGGAGAGCAGTACTTC
>TRBV2|NA|TRBD1|TRBJ1-5
CASRDRVGQPQHF
TGTGCCTCACGGGACAGGGTGGGTCAGCCCCAGCATTTT
>TRBV6-6|NA|TRBD2|TRBJ2-3
CASSSPPGGADTQYF
TGTGCCAGCAGTTCCCCTCCGGGGGGGGCAGATACGCAGTATTTT
>TRBV6-5|NA|NA|TRBJ2-5
CASSPRGETQYF
TGTGCCAGCAGTCCCCGGGGGGAGACCCAGTACTTC
>TRBV27|NA|TRBD2|TRBJ2-2
CASSLLAGGGNTGELFF
TGTGCCAGCAGTTTACTAGCGGGGGGCGGGAACACCGGGGAGCTGTTTTTT
>TRBV3-1/TRBV3-2|few|TRBD2|TRBJ2-1
CASSQGGRGDYNEQFF
TGTGCCAGCAGCCAAGGAGGGCGGGGGGACTACAATGAGCAGTTCTTC
>TRBV2|NA|NA|TRBJ1-6
CASSEAGVSPLHF
TGTGCCAGCAGTGAAGCAGGGGTTTCACCCCTCCACTTT
>TRBV13|medium-sized|NA|TRBJ1-1
CASSLSVAGSMNTEAFF
TGTGCCAGCAGCTTGTCAGTGGCGGGCTCCATGAACACTGAAGCTTTCTTT
>TRBV19|NA|NA|TRBJ2-1
CASSPPVHFLGVNNEQFF
TGTGCCAGTAGTCCCCCAGTACACTTCCTAGGGGTTAACAATGAGCAGTTCTTC
>TRBV12-3/TRBV12-4|NA|NA|TRBJ1-3
CATRFSSGNTIYF
TGTGCCACCCGTTTCAGCTCTGGAAACACCATATATTTT
>TRBV18|NA|TRBD1|TRBJ1-1
CASSPEQGTEAFF
TGTGCCAGCTCACCCGAACAGGGGACTGAAGCTTTCTTT
>TRBV6-2/TRBV6-3|NA|TRBD1|TRBJ2-2
CASSYNPRDRVINTGELFF
TGTGCCAGCAGTTACAACCCCCGGGACAGGGTCATAAACACCGGGGAGCTGTTTTTT
>TRBV3-1/TRBV3-2|once|TRBD1|TRBJ1-1
CASSAAITGAIGRIF
TGTGCCAGCAGCGCAGCTATAACAGGGGCGATAGGTAGGATCTTT
>TRBV7-2|NA|TRBD1|TRBJ2-5
CASTPDRGQETQYF
TGTGCCAGCACTCCAGACAGGGGACAAGAGACCCAGTACTTC
>TRBV7-9|once|NA|TRBJ2-7
CASSPGIEQYF
TGTGCCAGCAGCCCCGGGATCGAGCAGTACTTC
>TRBV5-6|NA|TRBD1|TRBJ1-1
CASSKDRMNTEAFF
TGTGCCAGCAGCAAGGACAGGATGAACACTGAAGCTTTCTTT
>TRBV29-1|NA|TRBD1|TRBJ2-3
CSGLGTGAPDTQYF
TGCAGCGGGCTAGGGACAGGCGCCCCAGATACGCAGTATTTT
>TRBV19|NA|NA|TRBJ1-5
CASCRTARTNQPQHF
TGTGCCAGCTGCAGGACAGCCAGAACTAATCAGCCCCAGCATTTT
>TRBV7-2|NA|NA|TRBJ1-5
CASSPRTNQPQHF
TGTGCCAGCAGCCCCCGGACTAATCAGCCCCAGCATTTT
>TRBV7-6|NA|TRBD1|TRBJ1-3
CASSTGTGMNTIYF
TGTGCCAGCAGCACTGGGACAGGGATGAACACCATATATTTT
>TRBV28|NA|NA|TRBJ1-2
CASSGQNYGYTF
TGTGCCAGCAGCGGACAGAACTATGGCTACACCTTC
>TRBV6-1|few|NA|TRBJ1-6
CASSEALENSPLHF
TGTGCCAGCAGTGAAGCGTTAGAGAATTCACCCCTCCACTTT
>TRBV2|NA|NA|TRBJ1-5
CASSEPPGQPQHF
TGTGCCAGCAGTGAACCTCCGGGTCAGCCCCAGCATTTT
>TRBV5-1|NA|TRBD1|TRBJ1-1
CASSLAGQGHTEAFF
TGCGCCAGCAGCTTGGCGGGACAGGGGCACACTGAAGCTTTCTTT
>TRBV5-1|NA|NA|TRBJ1-1
CASSLPLAGTEAFF
TGCGCCAGCAGCTTGCCTCTAGCAGGCACTGAAGCTTTCTTT